The rows below give T cell receptor beta chains drawn from one sample of a study of memory CD4+ T cells and cytomegalovirus serostatus. TCRdb's table, derived via immunoSEQ multiplex PCR, lists solely in-frame clones and lacks some. The table shows 80,000 to 100,000 clones, with 80% occurring only once. The sequenced sample consisted of memory CD4+ T cells from blood. Every receptor here comes from an adult in good health and CMV-seropositive. The CDR3 runs from the conserved cysteine through the conserved F or W. The D gene is left open where the match is weak. Clone size is not always given. Where it is, it says once, few, many or a class for expanded clones.

j_gene	abundance	d_gene	v_gene	CDR3aa	CDR3nt
TRBJ2-5	.	.	TRBV7-3	CASSQRPRETQYF	TGTGCCAGCAGCCAACGACCTCGGGAGACCCAGTACTTC
TRBJ2-5	.	TRBD2	TRBV7-2	CASSLGGTSVETQYF	TGTGCCAGCAGCTTAGGGGGGACTAGCGTAGAGACCCAGTACTTC
TRBJ2-3	once	TRBD2	TRBV19	CASSKQLATASHTQYF	TGTGCCAGTAGTAAGCAACTAGCGACCGCTTCCCATACGCAGTATTTT
TRBJ2-5	.	.	TRBV6-5	CASSVPGTTEAQYF	TGTGCCAGCAGTGTTCCCGGGACCACGGAGGCCCAGTACTTC
TRBJ2-7	few	TRBD2	TRBV5-1	CASSFSASSGRAQGEQYF	TGCGCCAGCAGCTTTTCTGCATCTAGCGGGAGGGCCCAAGGCGAGCAGTACTTC
TRBJ1-1	.	.	TRBV11-1	CASSALDGNTEAFF	TGTGCCAGCAGCGCCTTGGACGGGAACACTGAAGCTTTCTTT
TRBJ2-5	.	.	TRBV15	CATSREGLETQYF	TGTGCCACCAGCAGAGAAGGGCTAGAGACCCAGTACTTC
TRBJ2-7	.	.	TRBV2	CASSSGTSSYEQYF	TGTGCCAGCAGCTCCGGGACCTCCTCCTACGAGCAGTACTTC
TRBJ1-2	.	.	TRBV28	CASSPPGRPGTF	TGTGCCAGCAGCCCCCCGGGGCGCCCGGGAACCTTC
TRBJ2-1	.	TRBD1	TRBV5-6	CASSTDRDYGNEQFF	TGTGCCAGCAGCACAGACAGGGATTACGGCAATGAGCAGTTCTTC
TRBJ2-4	.	.	TRBV28	CASSLPGLGVGDIQYF	TGTGCCAGCAGTCTCCCCGGACTGGGTGTCGGGGACATTCAGTACTTC
TRBJ2-3	.	TRBD1	TRBV30	CAWSTPRTGASTDTQYF	TGTGCCTGGAGTACCCCCCGGACAGGGGCGAGCACAGATACGCAGTATTTT
TRBJ2-7	.	.	TRBV11-2	CASSSAFGEQYF	TGTGCCAGCAGCTCCGCTTTCGGCGAGCAGTACTTC
TRBJ2-3	.	TRBD1	TRBV7-3	CASSFQGADTQYF	TGTGCCAGCAGCTTCCAGGGGGCAGATACGCAGTATTTT
TRBJ1-1	.	.	TRBV19	CATRRGGGNTEAFF	TGTGCCACCAGAAGAGGGGGAGGGAACACTGAAGCTTTCTTT
TRBJ2-7	.	.	TRBV5-1	CASSFAGDEQYF	TGCGCCAGCAGCTTCGCCGGGGACGAGCAGTACTTC
TRBJ1-4	.	.	TRBV2	CATARDLHQKLFF	TGTGCCACAGCCCGTGATCTCCATCAAAAACTGTTTTTT
TRBJ2-6	.	.	TRBV19	CASSKHRPGGSGANVLTF	TGTGCCAGTAGTAAGCACAGGCCAGGCGGATCTGGGGCCAACGTCCTGACTTTC
TRBJ1-2	.	.	TRBV27	CASSHGQTEGYTF	TGTGCCAGCAGTCACGGACAGACGGAAGGCTACACCTTC
TRBJ1-2	.	.	TRBV14	CASSPWGLPSNYGYTF	TGTGCCAGCAGCCCTTGGGGGCTCCCCTCTAACTATGGCTACACCTTC
TRBJ2-3	.	.	TRBV5-4	CASSLAASVTDTQYF	TGTGCCAGCAGCTTGGCCGCTAGCGTCACAGATACGCAGTATTTT
TRBJ1-4	.	.	TRBV5-5	CASSTGTSSEKLFF	TGTGCCAGCAGCACCGGGACGTCTTCTGAAAAACTGTTTTTT
TRBJ1-5	.	TRBD1	TRBV5-1	CASSLGTGNQPQHF	TGCGCCAGCAGCTTGGGGACAGGGAATCAGCCCCAGCATTTT
TRBJ2-7	.	TRBD2	TRBV4-1	CASQRDGRNAVYEQYF	TGCGCCAGCCAGCGGGACGGCCGGAACGCAGTCTACGAGCAGTACTTC
TRBJ2-5	.	TRBD2	TRBV5-1	CASSPRASGYQETQYF	TGCGCCAGCAGCCCCCGGGCTAGCGGATACCAAGAGACCCAGTACTTC
TRBJ2-3	.	TRBD2	TRBV4-3	CASSQDLPSGSSTDTQYF	TGCGCCAGCAGCCAAGATCTACCTAGCGGGAGTAGCACAGATACGCAGTATTTT
TRBJ1-3	few	.	TRBV7-3	CASSPGGVSGNTIYF	TGTGCCAGCAGCCCGGGAGGGGTCTCTGGAAACACCATATATTTT